The rows below give T cell receptor beta chains drawn from one sample of a study of CD8 T cells in ankylosing spondylitis. TCRdb processed the 5' RACE reads anew with MiXCR; each CDR3 protein has one entry. In the table there are more than 100,000 distinct CDR3 sequences, 17% of which are singletons. The material sequenced was blood, either unsorted or a sorted T cell fraction (not recorded which). These receptors were collected from a male donor with ankylosing spondylitis. CDR3s include the opening cysteine and the closing phenylalanine or tryptophan. A D gene is named only where the DNA matches it firmly. Some rows mark clone size as missing; the rest say once, few, many or name a class of expanded clone.

abundance: many; d_gene: -; j_gene: TRBJ1-2; v_gene: TRBV9; len: 12; CDR3nt: TGTGCCAGCAGCCCGGACAGTCACGGCTACACCTTC; CDR3aa: CASSPDSHGYTF
abundance: few; d_gene: -; j_gene: TRBJ2-1; v_gene: TRBV19; len: 14; CDR3nt: TGTGCCAGCGGGGAGCCGACAGGTTCCCCTGAGCAGTTCTTC; CDR3aa: CASGEPTGSPEQFF
abundance: few; d_gene: TRBD2; j_gene: TRBJ2-1; v_gene: TRBV15; len: 15; CDR3nt: TGTGCCACCGGCAGCGAGCGGGGTACCTACAATGAGCAGTTCTTC; CDR3aa: CATGSERGTYNEQFF
abundance: -; d_gene: -; j_gene: TRBJ2-3; v_gene: TRBV13; len: 18; CDR3nt: TGTGCCAGCAGTCAACGACCGGGACACCTTAGCCCCTCGGATACGCAGTATTTT; CDR3aa: CASSQRPGHLSPSDTQYF
abundance: few; d_gene: -; j_gene: TRBJ2-7; v_gene: TRBV21-1; len: 16; CDR3nt: TGTGCCAGCAGCAAACCCGACTCCGGCAGGGAGTACGAGCAGTACTTC; CDR3aa: CASSKPDSGREYEQYF
abundance: -; d_gene: -; j_gene: TRBJ1-4; v_gene: TRBV12-3/TRBV12-4; len: 12; CDR3nt: TGTGCCAGCAGTTTACAGAATGAAAAACTGTTTTTT; CDR3aa: CASSLQNEKLFF
abundance: -; d_gene: -; j_gene: TRBJ2-2; v_gene: TRBV20-1; len: 13; CDR3nt: TGCAGTGCCCGGATTCTAGGCCCCGGGGAGCTGTTTTTT; CDR3aa: CSARILGPGELFF
abundance: -; d_gene: TRBD1; j_gene: TRBJ1-1; v_gene: TRBV20-1; len: 16; CDR3nt: TGCAGTGCTAGAGATCTCGGGACAGGGGGGGGAACTGAAGCTTTCTTT; CDR3aa: CSARDLGTGGGTEAFF
abundance: -; d_gene: TRBD1; j_gene: TRBJ2-7; v_gene: TRBV7-9; len: 14; CDR3nt: TGTGCCAGCAGCTTAGAGCCAGGGGGCAACGAGCAGTACTTC; CDR3aa: CASSLEPGGNEQYF
abundance: few; d_gene: TRBD2; j_gene: TRBJ2-3; v_gene: TRBV7-8; len: 15; CDR3nt: TGTGCCAGCAGCGAAGGACTAGCGGGAGGGGAAGAGGGGTATTTT; CDR3aa: CASSEGLAGGEEGYF
abundance: few; d_gene: TRBD2; j_gene: TRBJ2-1; v_gene: TRBV7-9; len: 14; CDR3nt: TGTGCCAGCAGCCCCATCGGAGGCGGGAGTGAGCAGTTCTTC; CDR3aa: CASSPIGGGSEQFF
abundance: -; d_gene: TRBD2; j_gene: TRBJ2-1; v_gene: TRBV7-2; len: 16; CDR3nt: TGTGCCAGCAGCTTAGGTTCCATAGCGGGATTCAATGAGCAGTTCTTC; CDR3aa: CASSLGSIAGFNEQFF
abundance: -; d_gene: TRBD2; j_gene: TRBJ2-7; v_gene: TRBV12-3/TRBV12-4; len: 16; CDR3nt: TGTGCCAGCAGGCGCACTAGCGGGAGTGGCTCCTACGAGCAGTACTTC; CDR3aa: CASRRTSGSGSYEQYF
abundance: many; d_gene: TRBD2; j_gene: TRBJ2-7; v_gene: TRBV29-1; len: 13; CDR3nt: TGCAGCGTGAGACTAGCGGGCACCTACGAGCAGTACTTC; CDR3aa: CSVRLAGTYEQYF
abundance: few; d_gene: -; j_gene: TRBJ2-7; v_gene: TRBV6-1; len: 12; CDR3nt: TGTGCCAGCACGAACAACCCCTACGAGCAGTACTTC; CDR3aa: CASTNNPYEQYF
abundance: few; d_gene: -; j_gene: TRBJ2-2; v_gene: TRBV27; len: 14; CDR3nt: TGTGCCAGCAGTTTCGGGACGGGCACCGGGGAGCTGTTTTTT; CDR3aa: CASSFGTGTGELFF
abundance: many; d_gene: TRBD2; j_gene: TRBJ2-2; v_gene: TRBV4-2; len: 16; CDR3nt: TGTGCCAGCAGCCAAGAACTAGCGGACAAAACCGGGGAGCTGTTTTTT; CDR3aa: CASSQELADKTGELFF
abundance: -; d_gene: -; j_gene: TRBJ2-1; v_gene: TRBV7-9; len: 14; CDR3nt: TGTGCCAGCACCTCGGGATTGTCCTACAATGAGCAGTTCTTC; CDR3aa: CASTSGLSYNEQFF
abundance: few; d_gene: -; j_gene: TRBJ2-7; v_gene: TRBV20-1; len: 14; CDR3nt: TGCAGTGCTAGAGGCCTCCAGGGTAGCTACGAGCAGTACTTC; CDR3aa: CSARGLQGSYEQYF
abundance: few; d_gene: TRBD2; j_gene: TRBJ2-7; v_gene: TRBV7-6; len: 16; CDR3nt: TGTGCCAGCAGCTTAGGGGTAGCGGGAGGGAGTTACGAGCAGTACTTC; CDR3aa: CASSLGVAGGSYEQYF
abundance: many; d_gene: -; j_gene: TRBJ2-7; v_gene: TRBV20-1; len: 14; CDR3nt: TGCAGTGCTAGTCCTACCGACACGCCGTGGGAGCAGTACTTC; CDR3aa: CSASPTDTPWEQYF
abundance: -; d_gene: -; j_gene: TRBJ1-6; v_gene: TRBV7-8; len: 14; CDR3nt: TGTGCCAGCAGCTCGCTCCTGAGTGGCCCACCCCTCCACTTT; CDR3aa: CASSSLLSGPPLHF
abundance: -; d_gene: TRBD1; j_gene: TRBJ2-2; v_gene: TRBV11-2; len: 18; CDR3nt: TGTGCCAGCAGCTTAGATCGTCCAGGGGGCCTGAACACCGGGGAGCTGTTTTTT; CDR3aa: CASSLDRPGGLNTGELFF
abundance: -; d_gene: TRBD2; j_gene: TRBJ2-7; v_gene: TRBV15; len: 16; CDR3nt: TGTGCCACCAGCAGAGGTTTTTCTAGCGGGGGTTACGAGCAGTACTTC; CDR3aa: CATSRGFSSGGYEQYF
abundance: -; d_gene: -; j_gene: TRBJ2-1; v_gene: TRBV7-2; len: 17; CDR3nt: TGTGCCAGCACCCTAGCGTTGGGCTACTCGGGTCGCGATGAGCAGTTCTTC; CDR3aa: CASTLALGYSGRDEQFF
abundance: few; d_gene: TRBD1; j_gene: TRBJ2-1; v_gene: TRBV28; len: 20; CDR3nt: TGTGCCAGCAGTTTATCCTCGGGACAGGGATCGGATTTCTCCTACAATGAGCAGTTCTTC; CDR3aa: CASSLSSGQGSDFSYNEQFF
abundance: few; d_gene: TRBD1; j_gene: TRBJ2-3; v_gene: TRBV6-5; len: 16; CDR3nt: TGTGCCAGCAGTAACCCGACAGGGAGTCCCACAGATACGCAGTATTTT; CDR3aa: CASSNPTGSPTDTQYF
abundance: many; d_gene: -; j_gene: TRBJ2-1; v_gene: TRBV2; len: 8; CDR3nt: TGTGCCAGCAATGAGCAGTTCTTC; CDR3aa: CASNEQFF
abundance: -; d_gene: TRBD2; j_gene: TRBJ2-5; v_gene: TRBV27; len: 14; CDR3nt: TGTGCCAGCAGTTTCACAGCGGGACGGGAGACCCAGTACTTC; CDR3aa: CASSFTAGRETQYF
abundance: -; d_gene: TRBD1; j_gene: TRBJ2-7; v_gene: TRBV7-8; len: 14; CDR3nt: TGTGCCAGCAGCCTACGACAGGGTCCCTACGAGCAGTACTTC; CDR3aa: CASSLRQGPYEQYF
abundance: few; d_gene: -; j_gene: TRBJ1-2; v_gene: TRBV12-3/TRBV12-4; len: 15; CDR3nt: TGTGCCAGCAGTTTAGGTGGGACATCCGGCTATGGCTACACCTTC; CDR3aa: CASSLGGTSGYGYTF
abundance: few; d_gene: TRBD1; j_gene: TRBJ2-7; v_gene: TRBV5-8; len: 14; CDR3nt: TGTGCCAGCAGCTGGGGACAGACTACCTACGAGCAGTACTTC; CDR3aa: CASSWGQTTYEQYF
abundance: -; d_gene: -; j_gene: TRBJ1-1; v_gene: TRBV7-2; len: 13; CDR3nt: TGTGCCAGCAGCTTGGGGGGGACCACTGAAGCTTTCTTT; CDR3aa: CASSLGGTTEAFF
abundance: few; d_gene: -; j_gene: TRBJ2-2; v_gene: TRBV25-1; len: 18; CDR3nt: TGTGCCAGCAACGGTCCCCATAAGGGAACTAGCCGAACCGGGGAGCTGTTTTTT; CDR3aa: CASNGPHKGTSRTGELFF
abundance: few; d_gene: -; j_gene: TRBJ2-2; v_gene: TRBV27; len: 14; CDR3nt: TGTGCCAGCAGGGCCGGGCTTCTCACCGGGGAGCTGTTTTTT; CDR3aa: CASRAGLLTGELFF
abundance: few; d_gene: TRBD1; j_gene: TRBJ2-5; v_gene: TRBV7-8; len: 15; CDR3nt: TGTGCCAGCAGCTTAGTGACAGGGTTGAGAGAGACCCAGTACTTC; CDR3aa: CASSLVTGLRETQYF
abundance: -; d_gene: TRBD2; j_gene: TRBJ2-7; v_gene: TRBV7-6; len: 14; CDR3nt: TGTGCCAGCAGCTTAGTTAGCGGGAGCGGGGAGCAGTACTTC; CDR3aa: CASSLVSGSGEQYF
abundance: few; d_gene: TRBD1; j_gene: TRBJ2-2; v_gene: TRBV5-1; len: 15; CDR3nt: TGCGCCAGCAGCCCCGGACAGGGGGGGACCGGGGAGCTGTTTTTT; CDR3aa: CASSPGQGGTGELFF
abundance: -; d_gene: -; j_gene: TRBJ2-7; v_gene: TRBV4-3; len: 15; CDR3nt: TGCGCCAGCAGCCAAGACCAGGGGCTAGCCTACGAGCAGTACTTC; CDR3aa: CASSQDQGLAYEQYF
abundance: -; d_gene: TRBD2; j_gene: TRBJ2-1; v_gene: TRBV7-3; len: 13; CDR3nt: TGTGCCAGCAGCGAGGGACTAGCACTAGCCCAGTTCTTC; CDR3aa: CASSEGLALAQFF